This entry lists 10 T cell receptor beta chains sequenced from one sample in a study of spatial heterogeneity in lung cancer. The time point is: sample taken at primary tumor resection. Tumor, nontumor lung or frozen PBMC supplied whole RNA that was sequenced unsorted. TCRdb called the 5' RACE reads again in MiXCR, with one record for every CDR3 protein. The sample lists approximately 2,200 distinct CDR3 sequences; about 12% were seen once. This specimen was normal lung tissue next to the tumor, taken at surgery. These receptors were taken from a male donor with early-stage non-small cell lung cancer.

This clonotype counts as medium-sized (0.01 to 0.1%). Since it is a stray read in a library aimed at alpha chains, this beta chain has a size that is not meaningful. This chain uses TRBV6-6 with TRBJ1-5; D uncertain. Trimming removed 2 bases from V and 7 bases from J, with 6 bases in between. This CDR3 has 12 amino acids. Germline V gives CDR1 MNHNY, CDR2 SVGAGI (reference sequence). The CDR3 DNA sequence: TGTGCCAGCAGTTACGCAGACCAGCCCCAGCATTTT. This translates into CASSYADQPQHF.

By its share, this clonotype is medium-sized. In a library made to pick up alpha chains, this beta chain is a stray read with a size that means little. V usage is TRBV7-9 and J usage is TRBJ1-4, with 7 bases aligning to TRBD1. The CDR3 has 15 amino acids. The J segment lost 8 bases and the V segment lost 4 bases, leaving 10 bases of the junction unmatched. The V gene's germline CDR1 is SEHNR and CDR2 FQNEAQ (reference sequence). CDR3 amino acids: CASSSGQSEGEKLFF. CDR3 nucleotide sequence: TGTGCCAGCAGCTCGGGACAGTCTGAGGGGGAAAAACTGTTTTTT.

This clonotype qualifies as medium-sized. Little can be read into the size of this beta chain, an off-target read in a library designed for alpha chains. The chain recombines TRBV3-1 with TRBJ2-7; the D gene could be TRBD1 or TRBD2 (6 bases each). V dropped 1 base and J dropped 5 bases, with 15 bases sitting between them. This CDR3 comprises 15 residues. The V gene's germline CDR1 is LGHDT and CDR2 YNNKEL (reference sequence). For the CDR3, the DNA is TGTGCCAGCAGCCAAGCCTCGGGGGCAGAGAACGAGCAGTACTTC. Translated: CASSQASGAENEQYF.

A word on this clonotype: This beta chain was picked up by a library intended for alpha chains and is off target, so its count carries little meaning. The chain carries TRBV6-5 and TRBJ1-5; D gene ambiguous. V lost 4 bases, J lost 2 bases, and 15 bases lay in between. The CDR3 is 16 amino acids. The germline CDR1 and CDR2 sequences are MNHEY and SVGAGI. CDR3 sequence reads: CASSSIGKRGNQPQHF. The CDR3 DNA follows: TGTGCCAGCAGTTCCATAGGAAAAAGAGGCAATCAGCCCCAGCATTTT.

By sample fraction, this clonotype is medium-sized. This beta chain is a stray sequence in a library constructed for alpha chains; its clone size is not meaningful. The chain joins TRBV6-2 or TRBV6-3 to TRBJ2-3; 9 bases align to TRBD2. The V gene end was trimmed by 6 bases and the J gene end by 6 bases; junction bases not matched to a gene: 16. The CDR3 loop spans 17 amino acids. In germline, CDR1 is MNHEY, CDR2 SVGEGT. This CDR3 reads CASRPLSRGGVPDTQYF. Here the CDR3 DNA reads TGTGCCAGCAGACCCCTTTCTCGCGGGGGGGTTCCGGATACGCAGTATTTT.

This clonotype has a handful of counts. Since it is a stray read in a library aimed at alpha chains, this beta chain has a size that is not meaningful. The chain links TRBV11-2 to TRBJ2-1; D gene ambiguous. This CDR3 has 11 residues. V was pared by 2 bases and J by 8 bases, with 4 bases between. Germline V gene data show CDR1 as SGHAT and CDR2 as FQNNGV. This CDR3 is CASSLSDEQFF. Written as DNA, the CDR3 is TGTGCCAGCAGCTTATCCGATGAGCAGTTCTTC.

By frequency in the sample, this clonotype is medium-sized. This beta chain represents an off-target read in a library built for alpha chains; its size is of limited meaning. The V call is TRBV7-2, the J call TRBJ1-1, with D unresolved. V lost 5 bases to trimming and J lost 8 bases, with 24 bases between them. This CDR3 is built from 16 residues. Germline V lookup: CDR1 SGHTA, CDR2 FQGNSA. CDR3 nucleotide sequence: TGTGCCAGCAGCCCCCGGTTGTCATCGTGGGGATCAGAAGCTTTCTTT. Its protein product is CASSPRLSSWGSEAFF. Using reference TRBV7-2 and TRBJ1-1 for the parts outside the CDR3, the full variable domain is GAGVSQSPSNKVTEKGKDVELRCDPISGHTALYWYRQSLGQGLEFLIYFQGNSAPDKSGLPSDRFSAERTGGSVSTLTIQRTQQEDSAVYLCASSPRLSSWGSEAFFGQGTRLTVV.

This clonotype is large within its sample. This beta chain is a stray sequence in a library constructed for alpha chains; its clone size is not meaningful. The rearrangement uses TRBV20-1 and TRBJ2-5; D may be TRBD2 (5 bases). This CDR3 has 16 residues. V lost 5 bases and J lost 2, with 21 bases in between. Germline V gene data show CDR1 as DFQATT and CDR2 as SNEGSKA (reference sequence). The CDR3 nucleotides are TGCAGTGCTGCGCCATTGGATCGGTCGGGGCAAGAGACCCAGTACTTC. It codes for CSAAPLDRSGQETQYF.

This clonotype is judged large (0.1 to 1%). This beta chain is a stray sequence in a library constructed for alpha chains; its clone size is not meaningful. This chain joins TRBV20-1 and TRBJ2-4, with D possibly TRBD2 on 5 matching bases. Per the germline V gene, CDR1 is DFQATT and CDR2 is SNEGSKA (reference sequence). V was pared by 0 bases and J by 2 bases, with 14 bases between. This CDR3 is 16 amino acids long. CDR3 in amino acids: CSARDGLGVTKNIQYF. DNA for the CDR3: TGCAGTGCTAGAGATGGACTTGGGGTAACCAAAAACATTCAGTACTTC.

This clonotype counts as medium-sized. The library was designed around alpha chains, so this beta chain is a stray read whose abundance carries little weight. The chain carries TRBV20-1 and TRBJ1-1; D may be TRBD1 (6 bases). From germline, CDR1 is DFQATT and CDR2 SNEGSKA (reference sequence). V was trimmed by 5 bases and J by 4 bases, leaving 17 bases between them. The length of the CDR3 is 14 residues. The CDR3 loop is CSAVNRAHGTEAFF. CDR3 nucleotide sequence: TGCAGTGCTGTGAACAGGGCCCATGGCACTGAAGCTTTCTTT.